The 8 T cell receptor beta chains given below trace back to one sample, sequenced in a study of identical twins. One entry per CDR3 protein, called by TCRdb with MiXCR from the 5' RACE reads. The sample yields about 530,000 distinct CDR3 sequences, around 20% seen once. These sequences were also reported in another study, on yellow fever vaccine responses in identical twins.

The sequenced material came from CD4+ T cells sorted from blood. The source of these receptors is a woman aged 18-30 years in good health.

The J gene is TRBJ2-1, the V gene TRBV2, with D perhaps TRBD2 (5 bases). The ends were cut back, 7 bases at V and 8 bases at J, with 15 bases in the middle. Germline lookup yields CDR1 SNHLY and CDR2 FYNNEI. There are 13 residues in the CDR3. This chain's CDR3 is CASTLLGGYEQFF. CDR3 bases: TGTGCCAGCACCCTCCTAGGAGGATATGAGCAGTTCTTC.

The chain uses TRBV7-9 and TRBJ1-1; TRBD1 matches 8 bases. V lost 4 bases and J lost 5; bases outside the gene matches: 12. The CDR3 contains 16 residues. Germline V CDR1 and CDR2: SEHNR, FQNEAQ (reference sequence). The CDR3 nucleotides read TGTGCCAGCAGCTCCCAGGGGGCAGAAGTTGGGACTGAAGCTTTCTTT. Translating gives CASSSQGAEVGTEAFF.

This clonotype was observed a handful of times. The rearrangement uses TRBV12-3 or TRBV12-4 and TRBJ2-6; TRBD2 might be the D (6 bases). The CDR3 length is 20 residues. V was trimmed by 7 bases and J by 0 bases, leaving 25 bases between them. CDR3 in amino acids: CASTEFFYGGEHSGANVLTF. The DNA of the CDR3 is TGTGCCAGCACCGAATTTTTCTACGGGGGAGAACACTCTGGGGCCAACGTCCTGACTTTC.

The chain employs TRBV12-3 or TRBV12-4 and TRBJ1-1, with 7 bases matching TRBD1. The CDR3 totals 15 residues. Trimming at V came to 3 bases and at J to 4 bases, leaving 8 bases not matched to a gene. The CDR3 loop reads CASSFQGPGGTEAFF. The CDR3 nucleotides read TGTGCCAGCAGTTTTCAGGGTCCAGGGGGCACTGAAGCTTTCTTT.

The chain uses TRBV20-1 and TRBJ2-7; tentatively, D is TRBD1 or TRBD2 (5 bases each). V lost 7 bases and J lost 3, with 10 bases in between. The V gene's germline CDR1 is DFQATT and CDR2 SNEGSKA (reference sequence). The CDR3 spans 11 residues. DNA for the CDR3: TGCAGTGTTAGGGGACGCTACGAGCAGTACTTC. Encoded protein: CSVRGRYEQYF.

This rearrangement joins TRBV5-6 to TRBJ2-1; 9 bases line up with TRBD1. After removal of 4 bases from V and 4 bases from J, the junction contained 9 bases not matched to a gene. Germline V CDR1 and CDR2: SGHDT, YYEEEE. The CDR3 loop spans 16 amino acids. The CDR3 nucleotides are TGTGCCAGCAGCCCGTTCCGGGACAGGGATTACAATGAGCAGTTCTTC. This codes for CASSPFRDRDYNEQFF.

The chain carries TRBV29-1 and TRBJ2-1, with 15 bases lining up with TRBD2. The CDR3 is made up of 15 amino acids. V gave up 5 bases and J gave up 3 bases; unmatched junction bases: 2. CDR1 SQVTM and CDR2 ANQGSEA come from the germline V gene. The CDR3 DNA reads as TGCAGCGTTCCGGGACTAGCGGGAGGCTACAATGAGCAGTTCTTC. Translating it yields CSVPGLAGGYNEQFF.

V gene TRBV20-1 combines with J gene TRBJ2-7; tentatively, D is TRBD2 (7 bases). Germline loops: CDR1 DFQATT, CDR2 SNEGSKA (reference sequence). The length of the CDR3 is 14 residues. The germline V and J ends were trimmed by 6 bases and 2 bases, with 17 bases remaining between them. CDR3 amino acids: CSAPRGGRTYEQYV. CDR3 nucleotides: TGCAGTGCGCCCAGGGGAGGGCGTACCTACGAGCAGTACGTC.